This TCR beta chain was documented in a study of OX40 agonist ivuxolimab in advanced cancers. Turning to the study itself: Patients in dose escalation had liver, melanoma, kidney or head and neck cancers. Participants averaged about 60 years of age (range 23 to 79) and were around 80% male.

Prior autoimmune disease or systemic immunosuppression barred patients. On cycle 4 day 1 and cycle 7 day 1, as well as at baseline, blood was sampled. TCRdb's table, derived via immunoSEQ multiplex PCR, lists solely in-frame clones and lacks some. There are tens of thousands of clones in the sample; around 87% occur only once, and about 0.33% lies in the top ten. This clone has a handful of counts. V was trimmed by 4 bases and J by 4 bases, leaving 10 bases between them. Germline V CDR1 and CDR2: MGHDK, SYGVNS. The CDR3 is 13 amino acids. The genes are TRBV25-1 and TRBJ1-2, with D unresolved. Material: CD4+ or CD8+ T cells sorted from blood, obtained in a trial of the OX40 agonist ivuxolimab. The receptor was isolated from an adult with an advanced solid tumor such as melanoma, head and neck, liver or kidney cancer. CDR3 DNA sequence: TGTGCCAGCAGTGGGAACGGGGTCTATGGCTACACCTTC. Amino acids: CASSGNGVYGYTF.